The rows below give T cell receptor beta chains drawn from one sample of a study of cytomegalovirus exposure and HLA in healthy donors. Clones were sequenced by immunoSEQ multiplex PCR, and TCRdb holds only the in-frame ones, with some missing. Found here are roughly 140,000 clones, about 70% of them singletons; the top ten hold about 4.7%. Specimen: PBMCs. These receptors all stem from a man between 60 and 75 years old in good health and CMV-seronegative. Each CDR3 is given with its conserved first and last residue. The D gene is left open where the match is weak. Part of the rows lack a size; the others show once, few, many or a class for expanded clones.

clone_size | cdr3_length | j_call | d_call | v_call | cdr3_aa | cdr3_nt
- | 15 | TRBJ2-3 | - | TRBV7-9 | CASGSGQRTTDTQYF | TGTGCCAGCGGGTCCGGACAGCGGACCACAGATACGCAGTATTTT
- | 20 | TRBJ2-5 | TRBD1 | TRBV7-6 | CASSLAFKGAGSFKAKTQYF | TGTGCCAGCAGCTTAGCATTCAAGGGGGCAGGGTCCTTCAAGGCGAAGACCCAGTACTTC
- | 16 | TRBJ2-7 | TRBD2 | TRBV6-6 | CASSYPSGGSSYEQYF | TGTGCCAGCAGTTACCCTAGCGGGGGAAGCTCCTACGAGCAGTACTTC
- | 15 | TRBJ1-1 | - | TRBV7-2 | CASSLDGRGVTEAFF | TGTGCCAGCAGCTTAGACGGTAGGGGTGTCACTGAAGCTTTCTTT
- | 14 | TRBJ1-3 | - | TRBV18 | CASSPLEVEGTIYF | TGTGCCAGCTCACCATTGGAGGTTGAGGGCACCATATATTTT
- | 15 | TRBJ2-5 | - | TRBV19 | CASREPGGNQETQYF | TGTGCCAGTAGGGAGCCTGGGGGCAACCAAGAGACCCAGTACTTC
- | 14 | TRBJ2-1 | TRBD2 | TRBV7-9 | CATGGLFSYNEQFF | TGTGCCACCGGGGGGTTGTTCTCCTACAATGAGCAGTTCTTC
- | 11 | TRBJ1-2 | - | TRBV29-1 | CSVEQVYGYPF | TGCAGCGTTGAACAGGTTTATGGCTACCCCTTC
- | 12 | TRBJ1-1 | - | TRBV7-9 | CASSYRVTEAFF | TGTGCCAGCAGCTACAGGGTAACTGAAGCTTTCTTT
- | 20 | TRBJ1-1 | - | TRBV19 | CASSIENLGPLTFPNTEAFF | TGTGCCAGTAGTATCGAAAATCTGGGGCCCCTTACCTTTCCGAACACTGAAGCTTTCTTT
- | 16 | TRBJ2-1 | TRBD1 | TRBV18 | CASSPSGQNSYNEQFF | TGTGCCAGCTCACCATCGGGACAGAACTCCTACAATGAGCAGTTCTTC
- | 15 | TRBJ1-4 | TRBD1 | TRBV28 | CASSLDREGNEKLFF | TGTGCCAGCAGTTTGGACAGGGAGGGTAATGAAAAACTGTTTTTT
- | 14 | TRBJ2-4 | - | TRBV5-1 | CASSLTQGRNIQYF | TGCGCCAGCAGCTTGACCCAGGGTAGGAACATTCAGTACTTC
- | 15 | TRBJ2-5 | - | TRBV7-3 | CASSPLLGPGETQYF | TGTGCCAGCAGCCCTCTCCTGGGCCCAGGAGAGACCCAGTACTTC
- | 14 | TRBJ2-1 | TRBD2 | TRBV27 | CASSPQRERNEQFF | TGTGCCAGCAGCCCTCAGCGGGAGAGAAATGAGCAGTTCTTC
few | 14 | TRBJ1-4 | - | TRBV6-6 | CASSFSGEDEKLFF | TGTGCCAGCAGTTTTAGTGGGGAGGATGAAAAACTGTTTTTT
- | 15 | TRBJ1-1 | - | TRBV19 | CASRWAGTSDTEAFF | TGTGCCAGTAGGTGGGCAGGAACGTCGGACACTGAAGCTTTCTTT
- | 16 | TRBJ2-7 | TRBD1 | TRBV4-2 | CASSQDYGDRGYEQYF | TGTGCCAGCAGCCAAGATTACGGGGACAGGGGGTACGAGCAGTACTTC
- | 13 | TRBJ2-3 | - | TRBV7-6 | CASSSYEQGSEYF | TGTGCCAGCAGCTCCTACGAGCAGGGTTCGGAGTATTTT
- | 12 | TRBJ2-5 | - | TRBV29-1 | CSVHRGGETQYF | TGCAGCGTTCACAGGGGAGGAGAGACCCAGTACTTC
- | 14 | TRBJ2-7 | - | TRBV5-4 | CASSFGQFSYEQYF | TGTGCCAGCAGTTTTGGACAGTTCTCCTACGAGCAGTACTTC
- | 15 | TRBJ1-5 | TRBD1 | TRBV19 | CATNLRTGEGQPQHF | TGTGCCACCAACTTACGGACAGGGGAGGGTCAGCCCCAGCATTTT
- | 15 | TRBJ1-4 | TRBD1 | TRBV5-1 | CASSSGTGGAEKLFF | TGCGCCAGCAGCTCCGGGACAGGGGGCGCCGAAAAACTGTTTTTT
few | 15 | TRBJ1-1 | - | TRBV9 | CASSLYDRPNTEAFF | TGTGCCAGCAGCCTTTATGACAGACCGAACACTGAAGCTTTCTTT
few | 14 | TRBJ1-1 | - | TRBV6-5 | CATTQGEVNTEAFF | TGTGCCACGACGCAGGGCGAAGTGAACACTGAAGCTTTCTTT
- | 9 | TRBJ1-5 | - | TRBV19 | CATTQPQHF | TGTGCCACCACACAGCCCCAGCATTTT
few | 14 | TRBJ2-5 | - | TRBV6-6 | CASSYSGQGETQYF | TGTGCCAGCAGTTACTCGGGGCAGGGAGAGACCCAGTACTTC
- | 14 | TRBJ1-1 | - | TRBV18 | CASSPVRQDTEAFF | TGTGCCAGCTCACCCGTCCGACAGGACACTGAAGCTTTCTTT
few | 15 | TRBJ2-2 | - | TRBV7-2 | CASSLAGRNTGELFF | TGTGCCAGCAGCTTAGCGGGGAGGAACACCGGGGAGCTGTTTTTT
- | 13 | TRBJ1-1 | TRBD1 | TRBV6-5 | CASGTGLNTEAFF | TGTGCCAGCGGGACAGGGCTGAACACTGAAGCTTTCTTT
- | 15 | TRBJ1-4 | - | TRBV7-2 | CASSSRSRGGEKLFF | TGTGCCAGCAGCTCCCGATCACGGGGGGGTGAAAAACTGTTTTTT
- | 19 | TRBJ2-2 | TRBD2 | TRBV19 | CASSIPPGLAGDNTGELFF | TGTGCCAGTAGTATCCCCCCGGGACTAGCGGGAGATAACACCGGGGAGCTGTTTTTT
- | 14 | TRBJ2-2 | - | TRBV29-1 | CSALGDFNTGELFF | TGCAGCGCCCTGGGGGACTTTAACACCGGGGAGCTGTTTTTT
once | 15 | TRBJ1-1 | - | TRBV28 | CASSPPDSKNTEAFF | TGTGCCAGCAGTCCCCCCGACAGTAAGAACACTGAAGCTTTCTTT
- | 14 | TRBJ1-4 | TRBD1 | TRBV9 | CASSRDRVEEKLFF | TGTGCCAGCAGCCGGGACAGGGTCGAGGAAAAACTGTTTTTT
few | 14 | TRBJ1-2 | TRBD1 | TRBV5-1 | CASSLTTGAQGYTF | TGCGCCAGCAGCTTGACGACAGGGGCCCAGGGCTACACCTTC
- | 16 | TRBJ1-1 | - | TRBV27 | CASSRSSRGIFDEAFF | TGTGCCAGCAGTCGTTCTTCTCGGGGGATCTTTGATGAAGCTTTCTTT
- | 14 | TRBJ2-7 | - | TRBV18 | CASSPGAPPNEQYF | TGTGCCAGCTCACCTGGGGCCCCTCCTAACGAGCAGTACTTC
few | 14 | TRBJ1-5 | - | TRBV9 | CASSGGDRYQPQHF | TGTGCCAGCAGCGGCGGGGATCGGTATCAGCCCCAGCATTTT
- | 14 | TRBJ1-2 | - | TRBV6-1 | CASSRISTGMGYTF | TGTGCCAGCTCACGAATTTCAACAGGGATGGGCTACACCTTC
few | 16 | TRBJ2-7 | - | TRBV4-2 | CASSHPDSSSSYEQYF | TGTGCCAGCAGCCACCCGGACTCTTCGAGCTCCTACGAGCAGTACTTC
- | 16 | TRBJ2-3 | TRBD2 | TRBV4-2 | CASSQASGDSTDTQYF | TGTGCCAGCAGCCAAGCGAGCGGGGATAGCACAGATACGCAGTATTTT
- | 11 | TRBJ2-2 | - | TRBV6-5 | CASSRTGELFF | TGTGCCAGCAGCCGGACCGGGGAGCTGTTTTTT
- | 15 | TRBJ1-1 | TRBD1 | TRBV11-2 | CASSSLWTGVAEAFF | TGTGCCAGCAGCTCCCTTTGGACAGGGGTGGCTGAAGCTTTCTTT
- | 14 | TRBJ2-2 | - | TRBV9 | CASSVGGIAGELFF | TGTGCCAGCAGCGTAGGAGGGATTGCCGGGGAGCTGTTTTTT
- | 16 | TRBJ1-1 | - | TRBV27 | CASSLFGGGGNTEAFF | TGTGCCAGCAGTTTATTCGGGGGAGGGGGGAACACTGAAGCTTTCTTT
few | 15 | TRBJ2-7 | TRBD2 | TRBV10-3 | CAIRGPGLAGDEQYF | TGTGCCATCAGAGGACCGGGACTAGCGGGAGATGAGCAGTACTTC
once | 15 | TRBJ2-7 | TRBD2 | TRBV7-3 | CASSLNLAGGYEQYF | TGTGCCAGCAGCTTAAATCTAGCGGGAGGCTACGAGCAGTACTTC